This is a list of T cell receptor beta chains from one sample in a study of control samples from healthy donors and cancer patients. Measured with immunoSEQ multiplex PCR; TCRdb has only the in-frame clones, and not every one. The sample contains about 97,000 clones, around 89% of which appear only once. The specimen was blood. The receptors shown here come from a man aged 25 to 40 in good health. Each CDR3 is given without its conserved first and last residue. Fields, in order: V gene, CDR3 protein.

v_gene: TRBV6-5
CDR3aa: ASTGRGSTGELF

v_gene: TRBV4-1
CDR3aa: ASSQAPGLAGGAIGTQY

v_gene: TRBV30
CDR3aa: AWSVLGGSRVYEQY

v_gene: TRBV5-1
CDR3aa: ASSLEGQGLTNTEAF

v_gene: TRBV14
CDR3aa: ASSQEQAAGSYNSPLH

v_gene: TRBV11-2
CDR3aa: ASAYVLKPNSPFH

v_gene: TRBV6-4
CDR3aa: ASRQVLGAGETQY

v_gene: TRBV5-1
CDR3aa: ASSLERGPNGYT

v_gene: TRBV5-4
CDR3aa: ASSLVTSGRGETQY

v_gene: TRBV30
CDR3aa: AWSTPTGGGETQY

v_gene: TRBV6-1
CDR3aa: ASSESLIWTYEQY

v_gene: TRBV11-3
CDR3aa: ASSLASSNEQF

v_gene: TRBV6-2/TRBV6-3
CDR3aa: ASSYPGGPTDTQY

v_gene: TRBV6-5
CDR3aa: ASSFGTSGRAEQY

v_gene: TRBV19
CDR3aa: ASSSRDGSYEQY

v_gene: TRBV15
CDR3aa: ATSRGQSYNEQF

v_gene: TRBV7-6
CDR3aa: ASSSRPGDRGLLETQY

v_gene: TRBV6-4
CDR3aa: ASSALGGNEQF

v_gene: TRBV28
CDR3aa: ASSRLTASGSGEQY

v_gene: TRBV7-9
CDR3aa: ASSSSRGVSTGELF

v_gene: TRBV6-2/TRBV6-3
CDR3aa: ASSARRTGTSYEQY

v_gene: TRBV11-2
CDR3aa: ASSLRWGSTDTQY

v_gene: TRBV7-9
CDR3aa: ASSLEGDTQY

v_gene: TRBV6-5
CDR3aa: ASSRTGSGTEAF

v_gene: TRBV30
CDR3aa: AWSVWGGSGNTIY

v_gene: TRBV7-9
CDR3aa: ASSSDREGYT